Listed here are 13 T cell receptor beta chains from one sample, sequenced in a study of T-cell reconstitution after alpha-beta-depleted transplantation in children. The library targeted TCRbeta and was prepared with unique molecular identifiers. Using its own MiXCR run on the PCR reads, TCRdb lists one record per CDR3 protein. In the table there are roughly 250,000 distinct CDR3 sequences, 6.5% to 9% of which are singletons. This material consisted of PBMCs, mostly from graft donor cells, taken 180 days after TCRalphabeta/CD19-depleted stem cell transplant. The receptors derive from a male patient aged 10 to 17 who had a stem cell transplant for acute lymphoblastic leukemia, so the T cells may come from the graft donor.

This clonotype was counted many times. The rearrangement joins TRBV7-9 to TRBJ2-2, with TRBD1 matching 7 bases. Losses at the gene ends were 5 bases for V and 5 bases for J; bases not matched to a gene: 5. In germline, CDR1 is SEHNR, CDR2 FQNEAQ (reference sequence). This CDR3 region has 14 residues. CDR3 nucleotide sequence: TGTGCCAGCAGCATCGGGACAGCAACCGGGGAGCTGTTTTTT. This encodes CASSIGTATGELFF.

The chain combines TRBV2 with TRBJ2-1, with TRBD1 matching over 7 bases. CDR1 and CDR2 (germline): SNHLY, FYNNEI. Losses at the gene ends were 0 bases for V and 3 bases for J; bases not matched to a gene: 11. The CDR3 is 18 residues long. CDR3 sequence reads: CASSEAIPTGSLYNEQFF. The CDR3 region has the DNA TGTGCCAGCAGTGAAGCGATCCCGACAGGGAGCCTCTACAATGAGCAGTTCTTC.

This clonotype came up many times. V is TRBV27 and J is TRBJ2-7; 8 nucleotides match TRBD2. Germline V gene lookup returns CDR1 MNHEY and CDR2 SMNVEV (reference sequence). J lost 3 bases, V lost 8 bases, and 6 bases had no gene match. The CDR3 spans 13 residues. The CDR3 DNA reads TGTGCCAGCGGGACTAGGACCCTCTACGAGCAGTACTTC. As protein: CASGTRTLYEQYF.

Worth noting for this clonotype: An end of the junction differs from the germline gene, which may be a read error. The chain uses TRBV20-1 and TRBJ2-4, with D perhaps TRBD1 or TRBD2 (6 bases each). CDR1 and CDR2 (germline): DFQATT, SNEGSKA (reference sequence). This CDR3 contains 17 residues. The DNA of the CDR3 is TGCAGTGCTAGAGATCGAGGGGCATACGGGGGCACAAACATTCAGAACTTC. Its protein product is CSARDRGAYGGTNIQNF.

This clonotype was observed at least ten times. The chain couples TRBV10-3 to TRBJ1-1, with 7 bases fitting TRBD1. Trimming took 6 bases from V and 1 from J; bases not matched to a gene: 2. Per germline, CDR1 ENHRY and CDR2 SYGVKD. The CDR3 length is 13 residues. The CDR3 DNA reads TGTGCCATCAGGACAGGGACGAACACTGAAGCTTTCTTT. It translates to CAIRTGTNTEAFF.

The chain joins TRBV6-5 to TRBJ2-3; D gene uncertain. Trimming cost V 0 bases and J 4 bases, with 14 bases left between them. The CDR3 sequence is 16 residues long. Germline V gene sequence: CDR1 MNHEY, CDR2 SVGAGI. The DNA for the CDR3 is TGTGCCAGCAGTTACTCAGGGCGCGGTTGGGCAGATACGCAGTATTTT. This encodes CASSYSGRGWADTQYF.

This clonotype was picked up many times. The CDR3 spells CASSLVDRLYEQYF. The CDR3 DNA reads TGTGCCAGCAGTTTGGTGGACAGGCTCTACGAGCAGTACTTC. V and J are TRBV28 and TRBJ2-7; 7 positions agree with TRBD1. V lost 3 bases to trimming and J lost 3 bases; unmatched junction nucleotides: 5. This CDR3 has 14 residues. Germline CDR1 and CDR2: MDHEN and SYDVKM. Full variable domain (remainder filled in from reference TRBV28 and TRBJ2-7): DVKVTQSSRYLVKRTGEKVFLECVQDMDHENMFWYRQDPGLGLRLIYFSYDVKMKEKGDIPEGYSVSREKKERFSLILESASTNQTSMYLCASSLVDRLYEQYFGPGTRLTVT.

This clonotype was observed at least ten times. V usage is TRBV6-5 and J usage is TRBJ1-1, with 9 bases identical to TRBD1. After removal of 4 bases from V and 2 bases from J, the junction contained 11 bases not matched to a gene. Germline-derived CDR1 and CDR2 are MNHEY and SVGAGI. The CDR3 loop spans 17 amino acids. CDR3 nucleotides: TGTGCCAGCAGTTCCTCCACAGGGGGCAGGGGAAACACTGAAGCTTTCTTT. Translating gives CASSSSTGGRGNTEAFF.

This clonotype occurred many times. Sequence at one end of the junction differs from germline and may be a read error. The gene calls are TRBV18 and TRBJ2-7; D is perhaps TRBD1 or TRBD2 (6 bases each). CDR1 KGHSH and CDR2 LQKENI come from the germline V gene. This CDR3 contains 12 residues. The CDR3: CASSIDTRDMKF. The CDR3 nucleotides read TGTGCCAGCTCAATAGATACGCGGGACATGAAATTC.

This clonotype was found many times. CDR3 sequence reads: CASSTNRGLGNTIYF. The CDR3 DNA follows: TGTGCCAGCAGCACCAACAGGGGGCTTGGAAACACCATATATTTT. The chain combines TRBV12-3 or TRBV12-4 with TRBJ1-3; TRBD1 matches at 9 bases. J gave up 3 bases and V 6 bases, and 6 bases lay outside the gene matches. The length of the CDR3 is 15 residues.

The chain is built from TRBV7-2 and TRBJ2-7; D may be TRBD2 (5 bases). Per germline, CDR1 SGHTA and CDR2 FQGNSA. This CDR3 region has 17 residues. The germline V and J ends were trimmed by 1 base and 0 bases, with 16 bases remaining between them. This CDR3 reads CASSLGLTGKTSYEQYF. In DNA form, the CDR3 reads TGTGCCAGCAGCTTAGGGCTAACCGGGAAAACCTCCTACGAGCAGTACTTC.

This chain joins TRBV27 and TRBJ2-5; D assignment may be TRBD1 or TRBD2 (5 bases each). Germline V CDR1 and CDR2: MNHEY, SMNVEV (reference sequence). CDR3 length: 13 residues. V lost 2 bases, J lost 5 bases, and 9 bases lay in between. The CDR3 is CASSLEGDETQYF. For the CDR3, the DNA is TGTGCCAGCAGTTTAGAAGGGGACGAGACCCAGTACTTC.

Many counts were recorded for this clonotype. This chain uses TRBV7-2 with TRBJ2-3; possible D gene TRBD1, 6 bases. Germline V lookup: CDR1 SGHTA, CDR2 FQGNSA. The germline V and J ends were trimmed by 4 bases and 2 bases, with 16 bases remaining between them. The CDR3 is 16 residues long. CDR3 coding DNA: TGTGCCAGCAGCTCTCCCCCGGGACACCTCACAGATACGCAGTATTTT. Translated: CASSSPPGHLTDTQYF.